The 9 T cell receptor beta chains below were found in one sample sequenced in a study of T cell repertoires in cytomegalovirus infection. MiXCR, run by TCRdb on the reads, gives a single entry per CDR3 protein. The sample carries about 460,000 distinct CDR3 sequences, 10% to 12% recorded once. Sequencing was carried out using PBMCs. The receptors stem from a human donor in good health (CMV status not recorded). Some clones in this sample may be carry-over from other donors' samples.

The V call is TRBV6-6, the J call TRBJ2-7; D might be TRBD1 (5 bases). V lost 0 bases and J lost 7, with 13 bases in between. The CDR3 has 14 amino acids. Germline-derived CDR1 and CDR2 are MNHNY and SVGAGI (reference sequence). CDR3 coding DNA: TGTGCCAGCAGTTACTCGGGCAGGGAACTGGAGCAGTACTTC. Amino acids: CASSYSGRELEQYF.

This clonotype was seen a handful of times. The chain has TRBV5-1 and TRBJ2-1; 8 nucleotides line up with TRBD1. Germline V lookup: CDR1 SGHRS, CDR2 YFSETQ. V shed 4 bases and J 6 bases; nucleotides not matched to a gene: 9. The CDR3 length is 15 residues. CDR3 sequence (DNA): TGCGCCAGCAGCGACCGGGACAGGAGAGGCAATGAGCAGTTCTTC. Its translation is CASSDRDRRGNEQFF.

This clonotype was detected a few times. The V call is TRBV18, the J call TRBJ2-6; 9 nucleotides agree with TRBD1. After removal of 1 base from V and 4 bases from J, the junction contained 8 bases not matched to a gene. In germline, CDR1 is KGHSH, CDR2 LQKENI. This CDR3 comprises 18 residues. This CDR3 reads CASSPLTGGSRGANVLTF. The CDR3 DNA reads TGTGCCAGCTCACCACTCACAGGGGGCTCGCGAGGGGCCAACGTCCTGACTTTC.

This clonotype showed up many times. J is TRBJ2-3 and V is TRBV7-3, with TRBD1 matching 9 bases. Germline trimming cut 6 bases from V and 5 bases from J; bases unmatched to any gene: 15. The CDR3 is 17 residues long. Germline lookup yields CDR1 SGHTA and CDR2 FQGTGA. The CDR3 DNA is TGTGCCAGCAGTCCAGCCCCCACAGGGGGCGTGGGAGATACGCAGTATTTT. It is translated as CASSPAPTGGVGDTQYF.

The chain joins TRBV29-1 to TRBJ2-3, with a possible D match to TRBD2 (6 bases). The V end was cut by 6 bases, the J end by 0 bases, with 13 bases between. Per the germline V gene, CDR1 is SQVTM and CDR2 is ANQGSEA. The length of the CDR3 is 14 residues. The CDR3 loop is CSVVSGASTDTQYF. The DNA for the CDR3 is TGCAGCGTAGTTAGCGGAGCTAGCACAGATACGCAGTATTTT.

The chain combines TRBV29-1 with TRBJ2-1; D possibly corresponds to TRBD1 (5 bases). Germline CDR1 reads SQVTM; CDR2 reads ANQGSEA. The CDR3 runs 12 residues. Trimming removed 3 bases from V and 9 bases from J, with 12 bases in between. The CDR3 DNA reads TGCAGCGTTGAGAAGGGGTCCAGTGAGCAGTTCTTC. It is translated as CSVEKGSSEQFF.

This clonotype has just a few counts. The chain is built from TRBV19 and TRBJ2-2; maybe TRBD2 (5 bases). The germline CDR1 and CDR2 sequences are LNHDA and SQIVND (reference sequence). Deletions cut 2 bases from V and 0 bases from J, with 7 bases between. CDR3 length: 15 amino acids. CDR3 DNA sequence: TGTGCCAGTAGTATAATCGGGGCGAACACCGGGGAGCTGTTTTTT. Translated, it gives CASSIIGANTGELFF.

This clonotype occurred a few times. In DNA, the CDR3 is TGTGCCAGCAGCTTCCACCAAAGTGACACTGAAGCTTTCTTT. It translates to CASSFHQSDTEAFF. This chain links TRBV7-3 with TRBJ1-1; D not resolved. The CDR3 covers 14 residues. Germline V CDR1 and CDR2: SGHTA, FQGTGA. The V end lost 3 bases, the J end lost 3 bases, and 11 bases lay between the germline ends. The full variable domain, completed using reference TRBV7-3 and TRBJ1-1, is GAGVSQTPSNKVTEKGKYVELRCDPISGHTALYWYRQSLGQGPEFLIYFQGTGAADDSGLPNDRFFAVRPEGSVSTLKIQRTERGDSAVYLCASSFHQSDTEAFFGQGTRLTVV.

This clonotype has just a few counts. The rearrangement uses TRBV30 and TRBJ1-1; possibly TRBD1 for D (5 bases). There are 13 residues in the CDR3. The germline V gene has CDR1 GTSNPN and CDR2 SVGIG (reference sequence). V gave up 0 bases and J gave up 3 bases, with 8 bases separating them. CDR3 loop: CAWSVRGDTEAFF. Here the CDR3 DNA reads TGTGCCTGGAGTGTACGGGGGGACACTGAAGCTTTCTTT.